This note documents a single TCR beta chain sequence. The data were obtained in a study of blood T cell repertoires in COVID-19. The wider study: Donors in the United States, Italy and Spain gave samples during acute or convalescent COVID-19. PBMCs, B-cell-depleted T cells, or T cells provided the cDNA or gDNA that made up the material.

V gave up 3 bases and J gave up 5 bases; unmatched junction bases: 6. Germline V lookup: CDR1 MGHRA, CDR2 YSYEKL. CDR3 length: 15 amino acids. Authors' methods: Amplification from reference gene primers served as the basis for estimated nucleated cell counts. The assay was immunoSEQ multiplex PCR, and TCRdb's table has in-frame clones only and misses some. V, J and clone size are taken as reported in that table, and D and trimming were inferred from the DNA itself. The table records 200,000 to 250,000 clones, 70% to 90% of them present only once. This chain links TRBV4-1 with TRBJ2-3, with 9 nucleotides matching TRBD2. Sequenced: peripheral blood. The sequence was obtained from a man in his forties or fifties with COVID-19, enrolled during active disease. The CDR3 sequence is CASSQSAGGLDTQYF. For the CDR3, the DNA is TGCGCCAGCAGCCAGAGTGCGGGGGGGCTAGATACGCAGTATTTT.